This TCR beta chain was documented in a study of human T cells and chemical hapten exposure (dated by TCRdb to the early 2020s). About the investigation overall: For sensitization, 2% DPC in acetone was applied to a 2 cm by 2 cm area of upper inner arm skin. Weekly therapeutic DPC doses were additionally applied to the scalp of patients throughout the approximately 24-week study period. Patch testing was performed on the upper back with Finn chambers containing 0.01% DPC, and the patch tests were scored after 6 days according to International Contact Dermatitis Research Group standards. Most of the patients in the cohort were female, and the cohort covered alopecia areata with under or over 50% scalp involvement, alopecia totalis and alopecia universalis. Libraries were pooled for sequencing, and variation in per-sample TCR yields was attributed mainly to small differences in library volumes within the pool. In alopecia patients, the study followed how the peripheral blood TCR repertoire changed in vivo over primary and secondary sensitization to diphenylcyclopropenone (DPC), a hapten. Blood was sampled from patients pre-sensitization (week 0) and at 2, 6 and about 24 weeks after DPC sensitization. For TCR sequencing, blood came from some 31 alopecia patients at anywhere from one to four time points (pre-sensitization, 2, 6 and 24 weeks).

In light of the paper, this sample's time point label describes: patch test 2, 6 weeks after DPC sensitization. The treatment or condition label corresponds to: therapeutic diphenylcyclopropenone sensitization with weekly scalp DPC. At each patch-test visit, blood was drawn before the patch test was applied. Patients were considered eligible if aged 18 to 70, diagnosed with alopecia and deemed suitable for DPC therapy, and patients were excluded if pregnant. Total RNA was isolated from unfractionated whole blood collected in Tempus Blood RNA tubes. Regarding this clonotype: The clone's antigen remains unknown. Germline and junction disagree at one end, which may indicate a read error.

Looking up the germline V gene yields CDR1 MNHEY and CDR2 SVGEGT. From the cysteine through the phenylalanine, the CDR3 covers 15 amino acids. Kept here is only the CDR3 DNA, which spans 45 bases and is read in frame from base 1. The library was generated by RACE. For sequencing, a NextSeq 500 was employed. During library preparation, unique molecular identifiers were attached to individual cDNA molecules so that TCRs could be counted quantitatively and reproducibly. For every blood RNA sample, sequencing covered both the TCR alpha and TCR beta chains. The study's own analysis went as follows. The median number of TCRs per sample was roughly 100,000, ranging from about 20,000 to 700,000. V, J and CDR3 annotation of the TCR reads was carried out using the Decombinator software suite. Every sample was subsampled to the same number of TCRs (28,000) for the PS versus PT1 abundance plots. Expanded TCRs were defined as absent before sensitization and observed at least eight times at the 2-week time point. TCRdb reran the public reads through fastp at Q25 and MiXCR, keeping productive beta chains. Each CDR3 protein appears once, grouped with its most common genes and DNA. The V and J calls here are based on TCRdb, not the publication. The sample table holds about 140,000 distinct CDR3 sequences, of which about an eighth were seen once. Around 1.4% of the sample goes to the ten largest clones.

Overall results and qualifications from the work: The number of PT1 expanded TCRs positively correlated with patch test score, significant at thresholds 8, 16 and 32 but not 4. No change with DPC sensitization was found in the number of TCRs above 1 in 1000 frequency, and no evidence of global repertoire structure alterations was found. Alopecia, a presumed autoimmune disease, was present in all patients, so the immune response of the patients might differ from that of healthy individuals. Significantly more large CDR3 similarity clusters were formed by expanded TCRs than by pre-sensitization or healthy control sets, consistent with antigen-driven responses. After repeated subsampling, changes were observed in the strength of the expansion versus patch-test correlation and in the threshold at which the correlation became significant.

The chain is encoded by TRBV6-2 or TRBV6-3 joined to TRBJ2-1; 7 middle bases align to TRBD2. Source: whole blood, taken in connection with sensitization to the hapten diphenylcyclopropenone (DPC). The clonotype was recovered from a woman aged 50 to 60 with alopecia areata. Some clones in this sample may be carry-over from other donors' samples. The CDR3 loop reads CARSYSRESYNEQFF. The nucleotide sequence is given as TGTGCCAGGAGTTACTCGCGGGAGAGCTACAATGAGCAGTTCTTC.